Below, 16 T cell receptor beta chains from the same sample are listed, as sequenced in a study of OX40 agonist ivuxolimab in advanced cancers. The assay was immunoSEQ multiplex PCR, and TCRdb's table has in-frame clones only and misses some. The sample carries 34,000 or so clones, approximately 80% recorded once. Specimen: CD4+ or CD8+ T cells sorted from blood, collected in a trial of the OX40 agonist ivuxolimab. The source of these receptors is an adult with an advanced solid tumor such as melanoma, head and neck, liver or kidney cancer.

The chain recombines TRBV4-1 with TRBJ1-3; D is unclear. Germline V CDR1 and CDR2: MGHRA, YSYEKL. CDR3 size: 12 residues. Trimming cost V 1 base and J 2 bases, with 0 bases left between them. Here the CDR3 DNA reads TGCGCCAGCAGCCAAGCTGGAAACACCATATATTTT. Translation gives CASSQAGNTIYF.

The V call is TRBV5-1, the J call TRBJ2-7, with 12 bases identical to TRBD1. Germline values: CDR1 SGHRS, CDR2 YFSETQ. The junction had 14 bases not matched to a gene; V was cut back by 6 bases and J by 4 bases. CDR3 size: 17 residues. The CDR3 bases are TGCGCCAGCACCTTACTCCCCCGGGACAGGGGGCCTTACGAGCAGTACTTC. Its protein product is CASTLLPRDRGPYEQYF. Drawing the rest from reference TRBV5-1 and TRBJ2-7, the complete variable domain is KAGVTQTPRYLIKTRGQQVTLSCSPISGHRSVSWYQQTPGQGLQFLFEYFSETQRNKGNFPGRFSGRQFSNSRSEMNVSTLELGDSALYLCASTLLPRDRGPYEQYFGPGTRLTVT.

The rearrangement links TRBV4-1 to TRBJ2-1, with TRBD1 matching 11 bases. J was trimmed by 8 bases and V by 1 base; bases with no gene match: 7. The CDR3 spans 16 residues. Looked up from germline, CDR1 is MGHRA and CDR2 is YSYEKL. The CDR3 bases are TGCGCCAGCAGCCAAGGACCGGGACAGGGGGTGTATGAGCAGTTCTTC. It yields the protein CASSQGPGQGVYEQFF.

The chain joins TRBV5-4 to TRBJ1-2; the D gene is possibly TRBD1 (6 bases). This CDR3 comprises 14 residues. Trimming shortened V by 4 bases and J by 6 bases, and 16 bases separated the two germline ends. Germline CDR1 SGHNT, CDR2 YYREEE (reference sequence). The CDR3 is CASSQGQRRDGYTF. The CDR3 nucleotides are TGTGCCAGCAGCCAAGGACAGCGGCGGGATGGCTACACCTTC.

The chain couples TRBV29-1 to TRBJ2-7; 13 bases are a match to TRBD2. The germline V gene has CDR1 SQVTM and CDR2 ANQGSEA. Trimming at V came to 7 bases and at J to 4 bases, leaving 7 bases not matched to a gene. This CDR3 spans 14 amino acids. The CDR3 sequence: CSAPSGLAGYEQYF. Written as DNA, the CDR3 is TGCAGCGCGCCCTCGGGACTAGCGGGGTACGAGCAGTACTTC.

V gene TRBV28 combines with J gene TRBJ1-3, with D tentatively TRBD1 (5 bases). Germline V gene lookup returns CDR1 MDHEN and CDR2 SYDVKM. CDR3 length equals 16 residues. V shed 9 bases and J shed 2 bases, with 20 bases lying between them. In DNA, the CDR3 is TGTGCCAGTGTCACCAGCGGGGGGATCGCTGGAAACACCATATATTTT. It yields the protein CASVTSGGIAGNTIYF.

The CDR3: CASSLADTVNYEQYF. The CDR3 DNA is TGTGCCAGCAGTTTAGCCGACACAGTAAACTACGAGCAGTACTTC. The chain couples TRBV28 to TRBJ2-7, with D unresolved. The CDR3 sequence is 15 residues long. The germline V and J ends were trimmed by 2 bases and 3 bases, with 14 bases remaining between them. Per the germline V gene, CDR1 is MDHEN and CDR2 is SYDVKM.

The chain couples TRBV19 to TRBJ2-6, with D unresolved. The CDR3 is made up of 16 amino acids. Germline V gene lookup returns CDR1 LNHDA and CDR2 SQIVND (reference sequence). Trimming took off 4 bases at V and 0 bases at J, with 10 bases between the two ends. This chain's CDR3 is CASSRQSPSGANVLTF. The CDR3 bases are TGTGCCAGTAGTAGGCAGTCCCCCTCTGGGGCCAACGTCCTGACTTTC.

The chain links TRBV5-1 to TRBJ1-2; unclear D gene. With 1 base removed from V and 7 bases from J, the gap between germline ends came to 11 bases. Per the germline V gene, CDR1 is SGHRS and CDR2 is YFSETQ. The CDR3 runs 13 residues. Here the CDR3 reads CASSLRDISGYTF. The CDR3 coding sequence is TGCGCCAGCAGCTTGCGGGATATCAGTGGCTACACCTTC. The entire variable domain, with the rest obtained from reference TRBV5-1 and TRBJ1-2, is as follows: KAGVTQTPRYLIKTRGQQVTLSCSPISGHRSVSWYQQTPGQGLQFLFEYFSETQRNKGNFPGRFSGRQFSNSRSEMNVSTLELGDSALYLCASSLRDISGYTFGSGTRLTVV.

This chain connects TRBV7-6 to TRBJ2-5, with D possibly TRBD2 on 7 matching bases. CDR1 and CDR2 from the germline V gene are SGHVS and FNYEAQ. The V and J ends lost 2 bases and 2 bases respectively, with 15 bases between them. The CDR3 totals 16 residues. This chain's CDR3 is CASSLKRRGPQETQYF. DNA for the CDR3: TGTGCCAGCAGCTTAAAGAGGCGGGGGCCTCAAGAGACCCAGTACTTC.

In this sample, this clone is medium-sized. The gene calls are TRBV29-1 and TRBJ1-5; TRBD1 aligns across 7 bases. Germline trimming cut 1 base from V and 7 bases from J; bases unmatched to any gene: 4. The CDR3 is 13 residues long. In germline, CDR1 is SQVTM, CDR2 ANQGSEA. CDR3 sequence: CSVEVDRDQPQHF. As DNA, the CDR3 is TGCAGCGTTGAAGTTGACAGGGACCAGCCCCAGCATTTT.

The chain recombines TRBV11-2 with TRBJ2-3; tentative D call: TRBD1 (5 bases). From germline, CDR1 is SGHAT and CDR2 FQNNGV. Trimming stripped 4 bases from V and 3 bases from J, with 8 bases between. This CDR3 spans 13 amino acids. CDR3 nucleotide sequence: TGTGCCAGCAGCTCGACAGTAACAGATACGCAGTATTTT. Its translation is CASSSTVTDTQYF.

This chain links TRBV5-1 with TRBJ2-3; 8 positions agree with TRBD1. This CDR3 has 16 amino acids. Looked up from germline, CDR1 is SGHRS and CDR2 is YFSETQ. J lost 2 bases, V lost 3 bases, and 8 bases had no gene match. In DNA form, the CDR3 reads TGCGCCAGCAGCTCCGCAGGGGGCGCGTACACAGATACGCAGTATTTT. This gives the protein CASSSAGGAYTDTQYF.

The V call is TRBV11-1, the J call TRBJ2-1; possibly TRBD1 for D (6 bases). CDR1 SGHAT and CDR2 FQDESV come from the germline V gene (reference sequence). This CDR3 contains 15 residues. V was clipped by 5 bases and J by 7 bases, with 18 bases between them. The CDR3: CASSEGGGGRNEQFF. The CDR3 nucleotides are TGTGCCAGCAGCGAAGGTGGGGGCGGTAGGAATGAGCAGTTCTTC.

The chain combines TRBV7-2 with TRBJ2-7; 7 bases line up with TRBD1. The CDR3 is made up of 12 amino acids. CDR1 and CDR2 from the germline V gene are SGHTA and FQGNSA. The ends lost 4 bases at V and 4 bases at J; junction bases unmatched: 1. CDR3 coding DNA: TGTGCCAGCAGCTCGACAGGGTACGAGCAGTACTTC. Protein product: CASSSTGYEQYF.

The CDR3 spells CASSLGWWSSGINDEQFF. In nucleotides, the CDR3 is TGCGCCAGCAGCTTGGGATGGTGGTCTAGCGGGATTAACGATGAGCAGTTCTTC. The chain carries TRBV5-1 and TRBJ2-1; 9 nucleotides line up with TRBD2. With V trimmed by 0 bases and J by 8 bases, 15 bases remained unmatched. This CDR3 region has 18 residues. Germline CDR1 is SGHRS and CDR2 is YFSETQ.